Listed here is a single TCR beta chain. The CDR3 runs to 16 residues. Germline V gene data show CDR1 as MGHRA and CDR2 as YSYEKL. V was shortened by 0 bases and J by 2 bases, with 12 bases between the two germline ends. This sample is part of a study of blood T cell repertoires in COVID-19. About the study: Samples came from the United States, Italy and Spain, spanning acute and convalescent COVID-19. Nucleic acid was either cDNA or gDNA, and it came from T cells, B-cell-depleted T cells, or PBMCs.

Recruits, aged roughly 18 to 89 years, lived in about two dozen US areas. Donors of Cohort 3 who recovered were those that had two negative PCRs, clearance, or symptom resolution. Profiling relied on immunoSEQ multiplex PCR, and the TCRdb table lists in-frame clones only, not all of them. This table holds about 430,000 clones, 75% to 90% found once. The gene calls are TRBV4-1 and TRBJ2-3; perhaps TRBD2 as D (6 bases). Sequencing was carried out using PBMCs or T cells enriched from blood (not recorded which). This TCR was sampled from a man aged 30-40 years who had recovered from COVID-19. CDR3: CASSQDVDYPTDTQYF. The CDR3 region has the DNA TGCGCCAGCAGCCAAGATGTGGACTACCCCACAGATACGCAGTATTTT.